The clone carrying this T cell receptor beta chain was picked up one time. Trimming left V 3 bases short and J 4 bases short, with 12 bases between. The CDR3 consists of 14 residues. The germline CDR1 and CDR2 sequences are SGHVS and FNYEAQ. This record comes from a study of blood T cell repertoires in COVID-19. Study-level background: PBMCs, B-cell-depleted T cells, or T cells provided the cDNA or gDNA that made up the material.

Participants' reported clinical history set cohort assignment. Per the original methods: Cell counts per sample came from amplifying reference gene primers. The protocol was immunoSEQ multiplex PCR, while the TCRdb copy is restricted to in-frame clones and leaves out a portion. Clone size and the V and J calls come from that table; the DNA yielded D and trimming. The repertoire holds about 220,000 clones, 88% seen once, with roughly 2.7% in the top ten. The source of this sequence is a woman aged 25 to 39 who had recovered from COVID-19. The source material was PBMCs or T cells enriched from blood (not recorded which). The chain is built from TRBV7-6 and TRBJ1-2; D unresolved. The CDR3 nucleotides read TGTGCCAGCAGCTTTTCCCCAGGTTTCTATGGCTACACCTTC. This translates into CASSFSPGFYGYTF.